The 23 T cell receptor beta chains given below trace back to one sample, sequenced in a study of T-cell reconstitution after alpha-beta-depleted transplantation in children. Study results and caveats: A year post-transplant, T-cell counts and diversity derived mostly from newly produced T cells.

Antigen specificity for these receptors is unknown. For TCRbeta, the library was prepared with unique molecular identifiers. TCRdb reprocessed the PCR reads via MiXCR and lists one record per CDR3 protein. The data contain some 300,000 distinct CDR3 sequences, almost 8% of them singletons. Sequencing used peripheral blood, obtained 360 days after TCRalphabeta/CD19-depleted stem cell transplant. The receptors were gathered from a female patient between 2 and 15 years old who had a stem cell transplant for Fanconi anemia, so the T cells may come from the graft donor.

This clonotype was found many times. In nucleotides, the CDR3 is TGTGCCAGCAGCCTAGAAGGGGCGGCCTACAATGAGCAGTTCTTC. Amino acid sequence: CASSLEGAAYNEQFF. The rearrangement joins TRBV7-2 to TRBJ2-1; maybe TRBD1 (5 bases). The CDR3 length is 15 residues. Germline-derived CDR1 and CDR2 are SGHTA and FQGNSA. With 5 bases removed from V and 2 bases from J, the gap between germline ends came to 13 bases.

This clonotype was picked up many times. V usage is TRBV27 and J usage is TRBJ2-4, with D tentatively TRBD1 (6 bases). The CDR3 has 17 residues. The V and J ends lost 4 bases and 0 bases respectively, with 16 bases between them. CDR1 MNHEY and CDR2 SMNVEV come from the germline V gene (reference sequence). The CDR3 DNA reads TGTGCCAGCAGTTCTACCCCTCCGGACAGAGCCAAAAACATTCAGTACTTC. Encoded protein: CASSSTPPDRAKNIQYF.

This clonotype was observed a handful of times. The V gene is TRBV5-6, the J gene TRBJ2-5; 10 bases align to TRBD1. After removal of 0 bases from V and 5 bases from J, the junction contained 7 bases not matched to a gene. Germline V gene data show CDR1 as SGHDT and CDR2 as YYEEEE. The CDR3 covers 16 residues. The CDR3 nucleotides are TGTGCCAGCAGCTTGGGAGACAGGGGGCAAAGGGAGACCCAGTACTTC. Translation gives CASSLGDRGQRETQYF.

The gene calls are TRBV10-3 and TRBJ1-6; D is possibly TRBD1 (5 bases). V dropped 4 bases and J dropped 7 bases, with 11 bases sitting between them. The germline CDR1 and CDR2 sequences are ENHRY and SYGVKD. CDR3 length: 14 residues. As DNA, the CDR3 is TGTGCCATCAGTGTCGGGACGGAGAATTCACCCCTCCACTTT. As protein: CAISVGTENSPLHF.

This clonotype was counted between two and nine times. This sequence joins TRBV10-3 and TRBJ1-6; 8 nucleotides line up with TRBD1. The junction had 12 bases not matched to a gene; V was cut back by 10 bases and J by 7 bases. This CDR3 spans 15 amino acids. Germline V CDR1 and CDR2: ENHRY, SYGVKD. CDR3 nucleotides: TGTGCCACCCAACGGCCGGGACAGGAGAATTCACCCCTCCACTTT. Protein sequence: CATQRPGQENSPLHF.

This clonotype was observed at least ten times. V usage is TRBV12-3 or TRBV12-4 and J usage is TRBJ1-2; maybe TRBD1 (6 bases). V lost 5 bases and J 6 bases, leaving 13 bases between the germline ends. The CDR3 sequence is 13 residues long. CDR3 sequence reads: CASSETTGDGYTF. The DNA for the CDR3 is TGTGCCAGCAGTGAAACGACAGGAGATGGCTACACCTTC.

V usage is TRBV10-1 and J usage is TRBJ2-5, with D maybe TRBD2 (7 bases). V was pared by 7 bases and J by 4 bases, with 25 bases between. CDR1 is WNHNN and CDR2 is SYGVQD in the germline V gene (reference sequence). CDR3 length equals 17 residues. This chain's CDR3 is CASNRPTGGRVGETQYF. For the CDR3, the DNA is TGCGCCAGCAATCGACCCACGGGGGGCCGAGTCGGAGAGACCCAGTACTTC.

The V call is TRBV12-3 or TRBV12-4, the J call TRBJ2-5; D might be TRBD2 (6 bases). Trimming stripped 6 bases from V and 2 bases from J, with 13 bases between. The CDR3 runs 14 residues. CDR3 loop: CASSPGAGQETQYF. CDR3 DNA: TGTGCCAGCAGCCCCGGGGCGGGGCAAGAGACCCAGTACTTC.

CDR3 bases: TGCGCCAGCAGCCAAGCATCCCAGGCCAATGAGCAGTTCTTC. Encoded protein: CASSQASQANEQFF. This chain uses TRBV4-1 with TRBJ2-1; D gene uncertain. The CDR3 runs 14 residues. Germline V gene data show CDR1 as MGHRA and CDR2 as YSYEKL. The ends were cut back, 1 base at V and 6 bases at J, with 10 bases in the middle.

This clonotype appeared many times. The rearrangement joins TRBV20-1 to TRBJ2-7; 10 bases fit TRBD2. The J segment lost 6 bases and the V segment lost 6 bases, leaving 14 bases of the junction unmatched. The CDR3 spans 15 residues. Looked up from germline, CDR1 is DFQATT and CDR2 is SNEGSKA (reference sequence). CDR3 bases: TGCAGTGCCAGTAGTCCCAAGGGACTAGCGATCGAGCAGTACTTC. Translation gives CSASSPKGLAIEQYF.

The CDR3 protein is CSAKRLGPRYNEQFF. CDR3 coding DNA: TGCAGTGCAAAAAGGCTAGGTCCGCGCTACAATGAGCAGTTCTTC. The chain is built from TRBV20-1 and TRBJ2-1; D uncertain. V lost 6 bases and J lost 3, with 18 bases in between. Per germline, CDR1 DFQATT and CDR2 SNEGSKA (reference sequence). The CDR3 spans 15 residues.

This clonotype appeared many times. This rearrangement joins TRBV6-5 to TRBJ2-3, with 7 bases lining up with TRBD2. CDR1 MNHEY and CDR2 SVGAGI come from the germline V gene. CDR3 length: 17 amino acids. Trimming removed 5 bases from V and 0 bases from J; junction bases left unmatched: 11. CDR3 in DNA: TGTGCCAGCAGTGTCTCCGGACTAGACTCTAGCACAGATACGCAGTATTTT. It is translated as CASSVSGLDSSTDTQYF.

Concerning this clonotype itself: Being one base from a much bigger clone, this may be a read error. The V gene is TRBV3-1, the J gene TRBJ2-7, with D perhaps TRBD1 (5 bases). This CDR3 spans 14 amino acids. Between the trimmed V and J ends, which lost 7 bases and 2 bases, there was a span of 15 bases. Germline loops: CDR1 LGHDT, CDR2 YNNKEL (reference sequence). The CDR3 region is CASNQGLEPYEQYF. The CDR3 nucleotides are TGTGCCAGCAACCAGGGCCTGGAACCCTACGAGCAGTACTTC.

This clonotype came up many times. This chain uses TRBV5-1 with TRBJ2-1; D not certain. The CDR3 runs 15 residues. Germline V gene lookup returns CDR1 SGHRS and CDR2 YFSETQ. The V and J ends lost 0 bases and 8 bases respectively, with 15 bases between them. The CDR3 sequence: CASSLALSNRDEQFF. The CDR3 DNA reads TGCGCCAGCAGCTTGGCGTTGTCTAACCGCGATGAGCAGTTCTTC.

The chain employs TRBV28 and TRBJ1-4; D call uncertain. Per the germline V gene, CDR1 is MDHEN and CDR2 is SYDVKM. Trimming stripped 3 bases from V and 3 bases from J, with 8 bases between. This CDR3 region has 14 residues. CDR3 in DNA: TGTGCCAGCAGTTTCGGGGTCCCTAATGAAAAACTGTTTTTT. This sequence encodes CASSFGVPNEKLFF. Supplemented by reference TRBV28 and TRBJ1-4, the full variable domain reads DVKVTQSSRYLVKRTGEKVFLECVQDMDHENMFWYRQDPGLGLRLIYFSYDVKMKEKGDIPEGYSVSREKKERFSLILESASTNQTSMYLCASSFGVPNEKLFFGSGTQLSVL.

The CDR3 is CASSQNRATGELFF. The CDR3 nucleotides are TGTGCCAGCAGTCAGAACAGGGCCACCGGGGAGCTGTTTTTT. V usage is TRBV7-3 and J usage is TRBJ2-2, with D perhaps matching TRBD1 (6 bases). This CDR3 has 14 residues. V was clipped by 6 bases and J by 4 bases, with 12 bases between them. The germline gives CDR1 SGHTA, CDR2 FQGTGA.

Many counts were recorded for this clonotype. The chain has TRBV12-3 or TRBV12-4 and TRBJ1-3, with 9 positions matching TRBD1. Trimming removed 8 bases from V and 8 bases from J; junction bases left unmatched: 7. The length of the CDR3 is 13 residues. The CDR3 region is CASGTGGLHTIYF. As DNA, the CDR3 is TGTGCCAGCGGAACAGGGGGCTTACACACCATATATTTT.

This clonotype was seen more than once but under ten times. The genes are TRBV20-1 and TRBJ1-2, with D perhaps matching TRBD1 (5 bases). Trimming removed 3 bases from V and 2 bases from J, with 10 bases in between. Germline V gives CDR1 DFQATT, CDR2 SNEGSKA (reference sequence). The CDR3 is 13 residues long. Here the CDR3 reads CSASRGVNYGYTF. The CDR3 bases are TGCAGTGCTAGTCGGGGGGTAAACTATGGCTACACCTTC.

The genes are TRBV27 and TRBJ2-7; D may match TRBD1 or TRBD2 (6 bases each). The germline V and J ends were trimmed by 3 bases and 1 base, with 16 bases remaining between them. In germline, CDR1 is MNHEY, CDR2 SMNVEV (reference sequence). This CDR3 is built from 16 residues. The DNA for the CDR3 is TGTGCCAGCAGTTTCAGTGCGGGACAAGTTTCCTACGAGCAGTACTTC. Translating it yields CASSFSAGQVSYEQYF.

There are many counts of this clonotype. V is TRBV12-3 or TRBV12-4 and J is TRBJ1-1, with D possibly TRBD1 on 6 matching bases. This CDR3 has 14 residues. Trimming removed 4 bases from V and 2 bases from J, with 11 bases in between. CDR3 DNA: TGTGCCAGCAGTTATTGGACAGCTAACACTGAAGCTTTCTTT. Its translation: CASSYWTANTEAFF.

The J gene is TRBJ2-1, the V gene TRBV9, with 9 bases lining up with TRBD2. With 8 bases clipped from V and 5 bases from J, the junction kept 11 bases outside the gene matches. Looked up from germline, CDR1 is SGDLS and CDR2 is YYNGEE. This CDR3 has 15 amino acids. As DNA, the CDR3 is TGTGCCAGGACCCGAGGCGCTAGCGGGGACAATGAGCAGTTCTTC. Its protein is CARTRGASGDNEQFF.

This clonotype was recorded many times. CDR3 in DNA: TGTGCCAGCAGCAATGCCGACGCCGGGAACACTGAAGCTTTCTTT. Residues: CASSNADAGNTEAFF. The chain carries TRBV6-2 or TRBV6-3 and TRBJ1-1; D unclear. CDR3 length: 15 amino acids. Trimming took off 6 bases at V and 1 base at J, with 15 bases between the two ends. Germline CDR1 is MNHEY and CDR2 is SVGEGT.

The CDR3 spells CATSDSRTGGDEQYF. CDR3 nucleotides: TGTGCCACCAGTGATTCGAGGACAGGGGGCGACGAGCAGTACTTC. The chain joins TRBV24-1 to TRBJ2-7, with 11 bases identical to TRBD1. Germline V gene lookup returns CDR1 KGHDR and CDR2 SFDVKD. V lost 2 bases, J lost 5 bases, and 4 bases stayed unmatched. CDR3 length equals 15 residues.